This TCR beta chain is drawn from a study of post-analysis software for immune sequencing data. Study results and caveats: For normalized Chao1 diversity, multiple sclerosis patients scored significantly lower than controls did.

With respect to this clonotype: Its antigen is currently unknown.

Prepared libraries of TCR beta cDNA carried unique molecular identifiers. A population of about 1 to 11 million T cells gave rise to about half a million cDNA molecules. TCRdb re-called the PCR reads with MiXCR, one entry per CDR3 protein. The sample has 600,000 to 750,000 distinct CDR3 sequences, roughly three fifths seen once; the top ten hold about 10%. The sample taken for sequencing was blood. This clonotype was sampled from a girl aged 2-9 years with multiple sclerosis.

CDR3 in DNA: TGTGCCATCAGTGATTGGGACAGGGCAGCTTTCTTT. This translates into CAISDWDRAAFF. V usage is TRBV10-3 and J usage is TRBJ1-1; 9 bases fit TRBD1. The CDR3 totals 12 residues. Trimming cost V 3 bases and J 10 bases; bases outside gene matches: 3. In germline, CDR1 is ENHRY, CDR2 SYGVKD.